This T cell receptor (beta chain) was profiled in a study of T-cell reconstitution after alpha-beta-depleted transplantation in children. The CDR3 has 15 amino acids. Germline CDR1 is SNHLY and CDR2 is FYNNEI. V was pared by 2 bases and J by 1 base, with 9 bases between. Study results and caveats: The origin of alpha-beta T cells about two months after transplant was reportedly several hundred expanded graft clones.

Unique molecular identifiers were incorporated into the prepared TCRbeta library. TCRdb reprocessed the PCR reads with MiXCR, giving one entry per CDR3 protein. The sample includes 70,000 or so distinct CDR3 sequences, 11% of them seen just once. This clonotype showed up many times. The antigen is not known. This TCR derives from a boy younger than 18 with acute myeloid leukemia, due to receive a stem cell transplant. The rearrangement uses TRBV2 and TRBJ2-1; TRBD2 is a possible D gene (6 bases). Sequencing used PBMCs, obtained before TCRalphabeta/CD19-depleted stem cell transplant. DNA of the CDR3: TGTGCCAGCAGTGAAAAGGGACTGTCCTACAATGAGCAGTTCTTC. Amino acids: CASSEKGLSYNEQFF.